This T cell receptor (beta chain) was sequenced during a study of control samples from healthy donors and cancer patients. The CDR3 totals 15 residues. The germline V gene encodes CDR1 SGHKS and CDR2 YYEKEE (reference sequence). The J segment lost 1 base and the V segment lost 6 bases, leaving 7 bases of the junction unmatched. The method was immunoSEQ multiplex PCR; TCRdb's version includes in-frame clones alone and lacks a portion of them. The sample yields about 140,000 clones, under 95% seen once. The V call is TRBV5-5, the J call TRBJ1-2, with 9 positions matching TRBD1. The sequenced material came from blood. The receptor's source is a man in his forties or fifties in good health. CDR3 sequence: CASTRTGANNYGYTF. The CDR3 DNA sequence: TGTGCCAGCACCAGGACAGGGGCTAATAACTATGGCTACACCTTC.